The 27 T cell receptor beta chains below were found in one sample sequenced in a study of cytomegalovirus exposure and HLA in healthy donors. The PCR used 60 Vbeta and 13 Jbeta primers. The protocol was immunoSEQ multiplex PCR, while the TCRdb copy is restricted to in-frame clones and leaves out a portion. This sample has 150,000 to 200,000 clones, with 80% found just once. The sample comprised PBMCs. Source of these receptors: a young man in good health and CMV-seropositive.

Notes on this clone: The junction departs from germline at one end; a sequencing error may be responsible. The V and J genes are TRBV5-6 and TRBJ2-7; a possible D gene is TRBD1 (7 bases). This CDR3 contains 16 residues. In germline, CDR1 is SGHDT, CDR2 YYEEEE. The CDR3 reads CASSLFGGTAGITGHF. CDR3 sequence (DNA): TGTGCCAGCAGCTTGTTCGGCGGGACAGCCGGGATTACGGGCCACTTC.

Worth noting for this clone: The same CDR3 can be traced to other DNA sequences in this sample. CDR3 region: CASSLVRGNTEAFF. CDR3 bases: TGTGCCAGCAGCTTAGTCAGAGGGAACACTGAAGCTTTCTTT. V gene TRBV7-2 combines with J gene TRBJ1-1; D unresolved. The CDR3 runs to 14 residues. V was cut by 1 base and J by 1 base, with 7 bases left in between. The germline CDR1 and CDR2 sequences are SGHTA and FQGNSA.

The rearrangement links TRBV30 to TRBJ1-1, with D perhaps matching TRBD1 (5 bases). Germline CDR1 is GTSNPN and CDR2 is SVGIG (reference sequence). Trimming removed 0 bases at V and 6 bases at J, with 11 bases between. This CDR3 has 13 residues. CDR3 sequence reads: CAWSVGRGAEAFF. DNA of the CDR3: TGTGCCTGGAGTGTGGGGAGGGGCGCTGAAGCTTTCTTT.

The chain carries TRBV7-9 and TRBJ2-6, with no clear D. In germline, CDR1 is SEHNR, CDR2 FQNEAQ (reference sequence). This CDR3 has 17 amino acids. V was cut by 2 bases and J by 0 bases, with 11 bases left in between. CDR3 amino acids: CASSLSSRSSGANVLTF. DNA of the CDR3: TGTGCCAGCAGCTTATCGTCGCGGTCCTCTGGGGCCAACGTCCTGACTTTC.

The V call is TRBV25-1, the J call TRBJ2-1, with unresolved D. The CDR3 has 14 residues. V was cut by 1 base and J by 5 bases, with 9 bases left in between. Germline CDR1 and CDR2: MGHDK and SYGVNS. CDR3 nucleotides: TGTGCCAGCAGTGAATTGGCTAGAAACAATGAGCAGTTCTTC. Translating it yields CASSELARNNEQFF.

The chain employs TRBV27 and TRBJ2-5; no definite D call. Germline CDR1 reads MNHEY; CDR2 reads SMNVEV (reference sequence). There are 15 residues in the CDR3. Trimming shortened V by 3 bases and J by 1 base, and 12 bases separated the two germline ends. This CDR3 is CASSLGRATQETQYF. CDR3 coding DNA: TGTGCCAGCAGTTTGGGCAGAGCTACCCAAGAGACCCAGTACTTC.

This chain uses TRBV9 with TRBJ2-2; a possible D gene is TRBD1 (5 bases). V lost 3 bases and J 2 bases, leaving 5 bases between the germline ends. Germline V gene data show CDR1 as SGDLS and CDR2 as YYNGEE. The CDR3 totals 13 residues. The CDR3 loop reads CASSGTNTGELFF. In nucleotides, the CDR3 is TGTGCCAGCAGCGGGACAAACACCGGGGAGCTGTTTTTT. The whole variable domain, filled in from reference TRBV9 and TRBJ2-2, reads DSGVTQTPKHLITATGQRVTLRCSPRSGDLSVYWYQQSLDQGLQFLIQYYNGEERAKGNILERFSAQQFPDLHSELNLSSLELGDSALYFCASSGTNTGELFFGEGSRLTVL.

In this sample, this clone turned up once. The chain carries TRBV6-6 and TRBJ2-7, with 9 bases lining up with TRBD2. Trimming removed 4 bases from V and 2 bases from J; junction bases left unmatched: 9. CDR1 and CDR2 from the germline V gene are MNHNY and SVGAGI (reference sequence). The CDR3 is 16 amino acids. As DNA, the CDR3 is TGTGCCAGCAGTTCCTCCGGGACTAGCCACCCCTACGAGCAGTACTTC. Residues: CASSSSGTSHPYEQYF.

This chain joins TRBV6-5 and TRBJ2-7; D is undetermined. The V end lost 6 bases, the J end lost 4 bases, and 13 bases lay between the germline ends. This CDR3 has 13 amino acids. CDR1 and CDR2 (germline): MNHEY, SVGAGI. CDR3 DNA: TGTGCCAGCAGCCCCACTCAGGTTTACGAGCAGTACTTC. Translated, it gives CASSPTQVYEQYF.

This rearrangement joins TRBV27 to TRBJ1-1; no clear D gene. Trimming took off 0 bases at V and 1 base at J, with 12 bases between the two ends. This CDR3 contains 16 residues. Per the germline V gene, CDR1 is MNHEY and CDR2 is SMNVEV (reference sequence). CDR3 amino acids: CASSLSIIGGNTEAFF. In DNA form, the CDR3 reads TGTGCCAGCAGTTTATCGATAATCGGAGGGAACACTGAAGCTTTCTTT.

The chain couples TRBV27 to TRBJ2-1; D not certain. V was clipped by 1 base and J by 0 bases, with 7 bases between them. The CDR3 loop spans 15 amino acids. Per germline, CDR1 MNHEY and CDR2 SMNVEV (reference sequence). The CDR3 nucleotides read TGTGCCAGCAGTTTATACACCAGCTCCTACAATGAGCAGTTCTTC. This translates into CASSLYTSSYNEQFF.

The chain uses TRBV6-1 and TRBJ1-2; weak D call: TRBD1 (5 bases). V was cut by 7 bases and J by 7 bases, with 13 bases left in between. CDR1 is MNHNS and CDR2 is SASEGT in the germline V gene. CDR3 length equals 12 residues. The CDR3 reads CASKQGGGGYTF. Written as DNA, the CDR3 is TGTGCCAGCAAGCAGGGAGGCGGTGGCTACACCTTC.

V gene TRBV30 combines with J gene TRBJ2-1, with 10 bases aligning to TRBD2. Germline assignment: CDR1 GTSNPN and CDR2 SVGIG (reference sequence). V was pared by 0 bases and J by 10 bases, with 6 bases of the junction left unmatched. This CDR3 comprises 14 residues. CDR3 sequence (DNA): TGTGCCTGGAGTGTAGCTCTAGCGGGAGTAGAGCAGTTCTTC. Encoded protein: CAWSVALAGVEQFF.

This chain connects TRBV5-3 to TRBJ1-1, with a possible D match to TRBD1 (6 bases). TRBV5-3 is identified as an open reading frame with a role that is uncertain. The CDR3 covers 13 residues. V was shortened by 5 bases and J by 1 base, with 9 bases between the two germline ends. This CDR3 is CARSKDRNTEAFF. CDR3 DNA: TGTGCCAGAAGTAAGGACAGGAACACTGAAGCTTTCTTT.

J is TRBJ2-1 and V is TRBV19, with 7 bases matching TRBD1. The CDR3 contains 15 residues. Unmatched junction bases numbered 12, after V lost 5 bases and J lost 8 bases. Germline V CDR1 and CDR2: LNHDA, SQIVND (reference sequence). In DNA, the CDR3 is TGTGCCAGTAGTCCGACAGGGAGAACACTGGATGAGCAGTTCTTC. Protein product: CASSPTGRTLDEQFF.

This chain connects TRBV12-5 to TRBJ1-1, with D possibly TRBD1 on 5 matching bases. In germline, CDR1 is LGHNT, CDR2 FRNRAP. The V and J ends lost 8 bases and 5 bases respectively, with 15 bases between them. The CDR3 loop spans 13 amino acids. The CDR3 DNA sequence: TGTGCTAGTACCATTGGGGCGCGAACTGAAGCTTTCTTT. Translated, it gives CASTIGARTEAFF.

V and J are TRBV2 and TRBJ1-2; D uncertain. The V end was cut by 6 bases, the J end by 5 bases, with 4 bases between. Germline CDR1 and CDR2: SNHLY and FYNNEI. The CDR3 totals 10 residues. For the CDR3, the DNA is TGTGCCAGCAGAATATATGGCTACACCTTC. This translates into CASRIYGYTF.

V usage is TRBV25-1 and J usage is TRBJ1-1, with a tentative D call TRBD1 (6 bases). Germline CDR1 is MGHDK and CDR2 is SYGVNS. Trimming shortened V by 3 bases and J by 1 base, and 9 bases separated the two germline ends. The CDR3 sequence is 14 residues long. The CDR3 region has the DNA TGTGCCAGCAGTGACCCCAGGGGGAACACTGAAGCTTTCTTT. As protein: CASSDPRGNTEAFF.

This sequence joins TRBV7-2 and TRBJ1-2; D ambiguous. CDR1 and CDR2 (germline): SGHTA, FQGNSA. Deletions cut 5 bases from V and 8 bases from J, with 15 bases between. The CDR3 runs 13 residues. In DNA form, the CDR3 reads TGTGCCAGCAGCCTACGGGTATTTGGAGGCTACACCTTC. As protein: CASSLRVFGGYTF.

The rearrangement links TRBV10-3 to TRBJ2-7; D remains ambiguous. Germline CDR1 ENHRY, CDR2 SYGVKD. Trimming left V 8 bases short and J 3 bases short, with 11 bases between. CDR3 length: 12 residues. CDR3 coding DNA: TGTGCCATCGGGCACGAGAACTACGAGCAGTACTTC. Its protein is CAIGHENYEQYF.

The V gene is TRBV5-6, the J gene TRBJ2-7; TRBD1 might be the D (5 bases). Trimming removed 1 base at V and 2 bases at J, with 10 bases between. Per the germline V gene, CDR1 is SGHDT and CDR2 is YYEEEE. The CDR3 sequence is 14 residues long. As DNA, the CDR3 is TGTGCCAGCAGCTTGAGCAGGGTAGCCTACGAGCAGTACTTC. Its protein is CASSLSRVAYEQYF.

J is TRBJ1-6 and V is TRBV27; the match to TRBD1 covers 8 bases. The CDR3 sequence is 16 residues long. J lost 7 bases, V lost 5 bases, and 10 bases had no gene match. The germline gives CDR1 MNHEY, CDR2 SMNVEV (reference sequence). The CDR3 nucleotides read TGTGCCAGCAGTCCCTCGACAGGGGCGAAAAATTCACCCCTCCACTTT. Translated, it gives CASSPSTGAKNSPLHF.

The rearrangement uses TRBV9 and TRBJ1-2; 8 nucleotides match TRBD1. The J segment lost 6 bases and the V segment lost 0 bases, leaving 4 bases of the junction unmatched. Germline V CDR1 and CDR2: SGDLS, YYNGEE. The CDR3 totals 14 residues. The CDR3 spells CASSVVTGEDGYTF. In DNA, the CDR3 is TGTGCCAGCAGCGTAGTGACAGGGGAAGATGGCTACACCTTC.

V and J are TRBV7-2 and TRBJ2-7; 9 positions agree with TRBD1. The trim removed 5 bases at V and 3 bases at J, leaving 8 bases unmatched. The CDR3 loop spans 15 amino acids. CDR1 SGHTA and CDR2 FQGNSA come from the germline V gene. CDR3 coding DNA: TGTGCCAGCAGCCCCACCGGGACAGGGTACTACGAGCAGTACTTC. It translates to CASSPTGTGYYEQYF.

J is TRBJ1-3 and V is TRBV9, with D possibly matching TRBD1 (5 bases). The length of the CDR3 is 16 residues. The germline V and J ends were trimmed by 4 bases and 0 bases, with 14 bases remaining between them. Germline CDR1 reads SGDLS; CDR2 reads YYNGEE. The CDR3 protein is CASSSPPGGSGNTIYF. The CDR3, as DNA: TGTGCCAGCAGCTCCCCTCCGGGGGGCTCTGGAAACACCATATATTTT.

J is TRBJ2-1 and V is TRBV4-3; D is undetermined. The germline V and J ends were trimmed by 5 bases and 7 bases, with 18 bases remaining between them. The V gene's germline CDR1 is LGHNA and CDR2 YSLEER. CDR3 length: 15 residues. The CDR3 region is CASSYEGESLNEQFF. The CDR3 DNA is TGCGCCAGCAGCTATGAAGGAGAGTCTTTAAATGAGCAGTTCTTC.

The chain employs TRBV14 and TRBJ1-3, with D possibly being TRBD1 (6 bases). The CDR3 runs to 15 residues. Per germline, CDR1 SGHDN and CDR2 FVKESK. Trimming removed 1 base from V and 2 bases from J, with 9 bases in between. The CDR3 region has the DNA TGTGCCAGCAGCCAAGCACAGGGAACTGGAAACACCATATATTTT. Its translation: CASSQAQGTGNTIYF.